The T cell receptor (beta chain) under discussion was sequenced for a study of blood T cell repertoires in COVID-19 (TCRdb year 2020). Describing the broader study: Collaborator samples came from the United States, Italy and Spain and covered acute and convalescent phases of COVID-19. The material from the prospective study consisted of cDNA or gDNA derived from T cells, B-cell-depleted T cells, or PBMCs. Subjects who had been exposed to COVID-19, were actively infected with it, or had recovered from it provided the deeply sampled blood TCRbeta repertoires that made up the dataset. A freely available public database, intended as a resource for researchers studying the immune response to SARS-CoV-2, is where the repertoires were released. The samples were drawn from the first 160 participants of the ongoing ImmuneRACE study and from under 1,500 subjects provided by 6 global collaborators. A de-identified subject ID, COVID-19 status, age in years and sex were almost always included in the sample metadata. Where HLA class I and class II types were available, the types were taken from metadata supplied by the sample provider, not from assay-based typing. Points the paper makes about the study in general: The quantity of clinical and demographic metadata differed by source and by participant and was supplied without curation.

The germline V gene yields MNHEY for CDR1 and SVGAGI for CDR2. Taken from cysteine to phenylalanine, the CDR3 has 15 residues. The kept DNA is CDR3 alone, 45 bases in frame from the first base. The junction shows trimming of 6 bases on V and 6 bases on J, plus 19 bases between the germline ends. TCRbeta CDR3 regions were amplified from genomic DNA by means of the immunoSEQ Assay, a bias-controlled multiplex PCR. The source study handled its data this way. Nucleated cell counts per sample were estimated from amplification of reference gene primers within the assay. Sequence reads were collapsed and filtered to measure the absolute abundance of every unique TCRbeta CDR3 rearrangement. For each sample, productive Simpson clonality was calculated by taking the square root of Simpson's diversity index across productive rearrangements. Held by TCRdb, this immuneACCESS table contains in-frame sequences only and omits some clones. Under half of the omission traces to an unresolved V gene where checked; the cause of the rest is unknown. The DNA was the basis for D and trimming; V, J and clone size are from that table. The sample table shows about 200,000 clones, and around 84% are seen once. The top ten constitute roughly 3% of the sample.

As concerns this clone: There is no known antigen for this receptor. No clone much larger than this one lies a single base away; base qualities are absent.

Collaborating institutions collected whole blood in K2EDTA tubes following their own protocols. For TCRbeta analysis, collaborators shipped samples in one of three forms: frozen whole blood, isolated PBMCs, or DNA extracted from either of those sample types. This TCR was sampled from a man aged 55 to 69 with acute or convalescent COVID-19. The V and J segments used are TRBV6-5 and TRBJ2-3; a weak D assignment points to TRBD2 (5 bases agree). Sample: peripheral blood. In nucleotide form, the sequence is TGTGCCAGCAGCAAGGACGGGGATAGTTGGGATACGCAGTATTTT. It translates to CASSKDGDSWDTQYF.